This is a list of T cell receptor beta chains from one sample in a study of shared clonotypes between healthy human individuals. Clones were sequenced by immunoSEQ multiplex PCR, and TCRdb holds only the in-frame ones, with some missing. The sample includes approximately 2.5 million clones, approximately 92% of them seen just once. Sample: naive CD4+ T cells sorted from blood. Receptors originate from a man between 18 and 35 years old in good health. Both conserved end residues are part of each CDR3. Fields, in order: V gene, clone size, D gene, J gene, CDR3 protein, CDR3 DNA. The D gene is left open where the match is weak. Not all rows give a size; the values are once, few, many and, for expanded clones, a class.

>TRBV30|.|TRBD1|TRBJ1-4
CAWDRGREKLFF
TGTGCCTGGGACAGGGGGCGTGAAAAACTGTTTTTT
>TRBV6-5|.|.|TRBJ2-1
CASSQGGTTYNEQFF
TGTGCCAGCAGTCAGGGGGGGACTACCTACAATGAGCAGTTCTTC
>TRBV6-6|.|TRBD1|TRBJ1-6
CASLRGQKNSPLHF
TGTGCCAGCCTTCGGGGACAGAAGAATTCACCCCTCCACTTT
>TRBV21-1|.|.|TRBJ2-1
CASSKELVGGDEQFF
TGTGCCAGCAGCAAAGAATTAGTGGGAGGGGATGAGCAGTTCTTC
>TRBV11-2|.|TRBD1|TRBJ2-5
CASSSGQGVGQETQYF
TGTGCCAGCAGCTCCGGACAGGGGGTGGGCCAAGAGACCCAGTACTTC
>TRBV19|.|TRBD1|TRBJ1-1
CASSGPGQWGTMNTEAFF
TGTGCCAGTAGTGGCCCGGGACAGTGGGGGACGATGAACACTGAAGCTTTCTTT
>TRBV15|.|.|TRBJ1-6
CATSREISATNSPLHF
TGTGCCACCAGCAGAGAAATCAGTGCGACTAATTCACCCCTCCACTTT
>TRBV7-6|few|TRBD1|TRBJ1-1
CASSFTQGAGEAFF
TGTGCCAGCAGCTTCACACAGGGGGCGGGTGAAGCTTTCTTT
>TRBV10-1|.|.|TRBJ2-3
CASSESGARTDTQYF
TGCGCCAGCAGTGAGTCGGGGGCGCGCACAGATACGCAGTATTTT
>TRBV5-1|.|.|TRBJ2-7
CASSLDLPPDEQYF
TGCGCCAGCAGCTTGGACCTACCTCCTGACGAGCAGTACTTC
>TRBV10-3|.|.|TRBJ2-7
CATADRDEQYF
TGTGCCACCGCAGACAGAGACGAGCAGTACTTC
>TRBV7-6|.|.|TRBJ2-7
CASSLDGGGPDYF
TGTGCCAGCAGCTTAGACGGAGGGGGCCCGGATTACTTC
>TRBV9|.|TRBD1|TRBJ1-6
CASQGALDNSPLHF
TGTGCCAGCCAGGGGGCTCTTGATAATTCACCCCTCCACTTT
>TRBV6-5|.|.|TRBJ2-3
CASSYSGSTDTQYF
TGTGCCAGCAGTTACTCCGGTAGCACAGATACGCAGTATTTT
>TRBV2|.|.|TRBJ2-2
CASSGQNANTGELFF
TGTGCCAGCAGTGGGCAAAACGCGAACACCGGGGAGCTGTTTTTT
>TRBV5-4|.|TRBD1|TRBJ2-5
CASSLPGQGDKTQYF
TGTGCCAGCAGCTTGCCTGGACAGGGGGATAAGACCCAGTACTTC
>TRBV7-9|.|.|TRBJ2-7
CASSRIVMGEQYF
TGTGCCAGCAGCCGAATTGTCATGGGCGAGCAGTACTTC
>TRBV12-5|.|.|TRBJ2-7
CASTGGDGSNEQYF
TGTGCTAGTACAGGGGGGGATGGGAGTAACGAGCAGTACTTC
>TRBV19|.|TRBD1|TRBJ1-2
CASSDHPDRVYGYTF
TGTGCCAGTAGTGACCACCCGGACAGGGTATATGGCTACACCTTC
>TRBV5-4|.|TRBD2|TRBJ2-1
CASSRWDYSYNEQFF
TGTGCCAGCAGTCGATGGGACTACTCCTACAATGAGCAGTTCTTC
>TRBV9|.|TRBD1|TRBJ1-1
CASSVTGQGEAFF
TGTGCCAGCAGCGTGACTGGACAGGGAGAAGCTTTCTTT
>TRBV7-2|.|.|TRBJ2-7
CASSPGPAEREQYF
TGTGCCAGCAGTCCTGGCCCCGCCGAACGCGAGCAGTACTTC